This entry features one TCR beta chain sequence. The CDR3 consists of 11 residues. Per germline, CDR1 LGHDT and CDR2 YNNKEL (reference sequence). Trimming took off 1 base at V and 9 bases at J, with 4 bases between the two ends. The record originates from a study of blood T cell repertoires in COVID-19. Study background: Sources were T cells, B-cell-depleted T cells, or PBMCs; the material itself was cDNA or gDNA.

TCRdb's copy holds only in-frame clones and misses some; the assay was immunoSEQ multiplex PCR. Counted here are 80,000 to 100,000 clones, around 90% occurring once; the ten biggest clones make up around 4.3%. Recruited during active infection, patients (from Seattle) were subsequently followed longitudinally. This rearrangement joins TRBV3-1 (or the pseudogene TRBV3-2) to TRBJ2-1; D uncertain. Sequencing was carried out using peripheral blood. This receptor was taken from a human donor with COVID-19, enrolled during active disease. The donor label of this sample is uncertain. The CDR3 DNA sequence: TGTGCCAGCAGCCAAGCTAGTGAGCAGTTCTTC. It is translated as CASSQASEQFF.